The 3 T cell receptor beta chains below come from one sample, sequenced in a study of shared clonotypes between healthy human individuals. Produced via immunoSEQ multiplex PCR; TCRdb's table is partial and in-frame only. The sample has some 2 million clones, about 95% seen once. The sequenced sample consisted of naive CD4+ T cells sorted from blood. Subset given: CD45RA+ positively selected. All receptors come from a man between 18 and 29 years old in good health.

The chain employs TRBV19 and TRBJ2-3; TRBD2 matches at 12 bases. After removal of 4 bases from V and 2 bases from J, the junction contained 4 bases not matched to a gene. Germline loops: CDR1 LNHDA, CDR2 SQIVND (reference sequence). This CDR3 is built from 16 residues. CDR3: CASSSPSGGVTDTQYF. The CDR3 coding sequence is TGTGCCAGTAGTAGCCCTAGCGGGGGGGTCACAGATACGCAGTATTTT.

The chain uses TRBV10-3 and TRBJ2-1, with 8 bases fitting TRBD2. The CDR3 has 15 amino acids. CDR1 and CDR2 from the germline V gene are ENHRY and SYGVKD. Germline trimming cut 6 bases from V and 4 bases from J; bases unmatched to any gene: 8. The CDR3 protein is CAISPGGGTYNEQFF. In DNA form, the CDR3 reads TGTGCCATCAGCCCCGGGGGGGGGACGTACAATGAGCAGTTCTTC.

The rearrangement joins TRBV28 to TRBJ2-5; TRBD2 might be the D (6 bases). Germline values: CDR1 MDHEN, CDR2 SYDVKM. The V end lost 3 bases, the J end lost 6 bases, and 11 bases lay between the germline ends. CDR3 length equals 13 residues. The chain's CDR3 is CASSFTSPQTQYF. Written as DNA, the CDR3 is TGTGCCAGCAGTTTCACTAGCCCCCAGACCCAGTACTTC.